What follows are 10 T cell receptor beta chains derived from one specimen sequenced in a study of blood T cells in healthy people across ages. It was with a sample-barcoded 5' primer and a J-beta primer mix that a second PCR of roughly 6 to 12 cycles was run. A single record per CDR3 protein comes from TCRdb applying MiXCR to the 5' RACE reads. The table includes 1.5 million to 2 million distinct CDR3 sequences, roughly 30% detected once. The source material was blood. All receptors derive from a woman aged 25 to 39 in good health.

This sequence joins TRBV6-1 and TRBJ2-5, with D possibly being TRBD1 (6 bases). The CDR3 length is 14 residues. Germline V CDR1 and CDR2: MNHNS, SASEGT. Trimming removed 8 bases from V and 5 bases from J, with 18 bases in between. The CDR3 spells CASPPDSRGETQYF. CDR3 DNA: TGTGCCAGCCCCCCGGACAGTCGCGGGGAGACCCAGTACTTC.

This chain uses TRBV6-2 or TRBV6-3 with TRBJ2-5; 10 bases line up with TRBD2. The J segment lost 2 bases and the V segment lost 3 bases, leaving 6 bases of the junction unmatched. The CDR3 contains 16 residues. Germline V CDR1 and CDR2: MNHEY, SVGEGT. Written as DNA, the CDR3 is TGTGCCAGCAGTTATACCCTAGCGGGGGCACAAGAGACCCAGTACTTC. It translates to CASSYTLAGAQETQYF.

The V gene is TRBV7-9, the J gene TRBJ2-7, with 9 bases aligning to TRBD2. CDR1 is SEHNR and CDR2 is FQNEAQ in the germline V gene (reference sequence). There are 13 residues in the CDR3. J gave up 6 bases and V 5 bases, and 5 bases lay outside the gene matches. The CDR3 reads CASSGGLACEQYF. In nucleotides, the CDR3 is TGTGCCAGCAGCGGGGGACTAGCCTGCGAGCAGTACTTC.

This clonotype was seen many times. V gene TRBV29-1 combines with J gene TRBJ1-2, with unresolved D. From germline, CDR1 is SQVTM and CDR2 ANQGSEA. V dropped 2 bases and J dropped 7 bases, with 11 bases sitting between them. The CDR3 contains 12 residues. As DNA, the CDR3 is TGCAGCGTTGAAAGGGCATACAGTGGCTACACCTTC. It is translated as CSVERAYSGYTF. The entire variable domain, with the rest obtained from reference TRBV29-1 and TRBJ1-2, is as follows: SAVISQKPSRDICQRGTSLTIQCQVDSQVTMMFWYRQQPGQSLTLIATANQGSEATYESGFVIDKFPISRPNLTFSTLTVSNMSPEDSSIYLCSVERAYSGYTFGSGTRLTVV.

The V gene is TRBV14, the J gene TRBJ2-3; TRBD2 is a possible D gene (6 bases). The CDR3 has 17 residues. Germline assignment: CDR1 SGHDN and CDR2 FVKESK. Trimming removed 4 bases from V and 4 bases from J, with 21 bases in between. CDR3 nucleotide sequence: TGTGCCAGCAGCCCCCGGAGGGGCGGTTTCGCCCCAGATACGCAGTATTTT. This encodes CASSPRRGGFAPDTQYF.

The chain carries TRBV5-1 and TRBJ2-1; 7 bases match TRBD2. The CDR3 spans 16 residues. CDR1 SGHRS and CDR2 YFSETQ come from the germline V gene. V lost 4 bases, J lost 0 bases, and 7 bases stayed unmatched. CDR3 sequence: CASSTGLPRSYNEQFF. CDR3 DNA sequence: TGCGCCAGCAGCACGGGACTACCCCGCTCCTACAATGAGCAGTTCTTC.

This clonotype was seen repeatedly, ten times or more. The chain recombines TRBV29-1 with TRBJ2-7; D is perhaps TRBD1 (5 bases). This CDR3 is built from 14 residues. V gave up 3 bases and J gave up 4 bases, with 16 bases separating them. Germline-derived CDR1 and CDR2 are SQVTM and ANQGSEA. In DNA form, the CDR3 reads TGCAGCGTTGAGGTCGGGCAGGGTCGGTACGAGCAGTACTTC. The encoded protein is CSVEVGQGRYEQYF.

To note about this clonotype: One end of the junction is discordant with germline, which a read error may explain. The J gene is TRBJ2-1, the V gene TRBV4-2; perhaps TRBD2 as D (8 bases). The CDR3 is 18 residues long. Germline CDR1 reads LGHNA; CDR2 reads YNFKEQ. CDR3 nucleotide sequence: TGTGCCAGCGGCCAAACAAACGCGAGGGGGCGGGAGGTGTATGAGCAGTTCTTC. Residues: CASGQTNARGREVYEQFF.

This clonotype has just a few counts. The chain carries TRBV10-2 and TRBJ2-7, with 7 bases aligning to TRBD1. The CDR3 sequence is 15 residues long. Germline V gene lookup returns CDR1 WSHSY and CDR2 SAAADI. Losses at the gene ends were 3 bases for V and 5 bases for J; bases not matched to a gene: 10. Here the CDR3 DNA reads TGCGCCAGCAGTGAACCCGGGACAGAAAGGAACGAGCAGTACTTC. It specifies CASSEPGTERNEQYF.

This chain uses TRBV30 with TRBJ2-3, with a weak D call TRBD2 (5 bases). Germline V lookup: CDR1 GTSNPN, CDR2 SVGIG (reference sequence). The CDR3 totals 12 residues. The CDR3 bases are TGTGCGGGTCGGGGTCGCACAGATACGCAGTATTTT. It is translated as CAGRGRTDTQYF. Together with reference TRBV30 and TRBJ2-3, the CDR3 gives the full variable domain: SQTIHQWPATLVQPVGSPLSLECTVEGTSNPNLYWYRQAAGRGLQLLFYSVGIGQISSEVPQNLSASRPQDRQFILSSKKLLLSDSGFYLCAGRGRTDTQYFGPGTRLTVL.